This TCR beta chain was recorded in a study of control samples from healthy donors and cancer patients (dated by TCRdb to the early 2020s). Sequences KGHDR (CDR1) and SFDVKD (CDR2) are obtained from the germline V gene. The V end gives up 9 bases and the J end 3 bases, leaving 5 bases in the junction not matched to a gene. The cysteine opens and the phenylalanine closes a CDR3 of 14 amino acids. CDR3 DNA only is kept here, 42 bases in frame from base 1. Comment on this clone: No cognate antigen has been identified for it. The sample holds no much larger clone one base away, and base qualities are not on file.

Library preparation used the immunoSEQ multiplex PCR assay. TCRdb carries this immuneACCESS record with in-frame sequences only. Its versions omit some clonotypes, under half of them owing to an unresolved V gene in the studies checked, with the rest unexplained. This sample is represented by 130,000 or so clones; more than 70% of them were singletons. The top ten constitute roughly 3.2% of the sample. Sequenced input: blood. This receptor was identified in a man in his fifties in good health. The V and J genes are TRBV24-1 and TRBJ2-1, with 9 bases aligning to TRBD2. The CDR3 has the sequence CATAGGMDYNEQFF. The nucleotide sequence is given as TGTGCCACCGCGGGGGGGATGGACTACAATGAGCAGTTCTTC.